The text below deals with one TCR beta chain. This sample is drawn from a study of shared clonotypes between healthy human individuals. The assay was immunoSEQ multiplex PCR, and TCRdb's table has in-frame clones only and misses some. The data hold around 1,100,000 clones, with 60% to 85% observed a single time. J was trimmed by 6 bases and V by 4 bases; bases with no gene match: 7. Per the germline V gene, CDR1 is SGHTA and CDR2 is FQGNSA. CDR3 length: 15 residues. This chain links TRBV7-2 with TRBJ1-4; 8 nucleotides agree with TRBD1. The sample consisted of memory CD4+ T cells from PBMCs. As for subset: CD45RA-negative fraction. This clonotype was sampled from a young man in good health. Some clones in this sample may be carry-over from other donors' samples. The CDR3, as DNA: TGTGCCAGCAGCTGGAGGACAGGGACGGATGAAAAACTGTTTTTT. It encodes CASSWRTGTDEKLFF.